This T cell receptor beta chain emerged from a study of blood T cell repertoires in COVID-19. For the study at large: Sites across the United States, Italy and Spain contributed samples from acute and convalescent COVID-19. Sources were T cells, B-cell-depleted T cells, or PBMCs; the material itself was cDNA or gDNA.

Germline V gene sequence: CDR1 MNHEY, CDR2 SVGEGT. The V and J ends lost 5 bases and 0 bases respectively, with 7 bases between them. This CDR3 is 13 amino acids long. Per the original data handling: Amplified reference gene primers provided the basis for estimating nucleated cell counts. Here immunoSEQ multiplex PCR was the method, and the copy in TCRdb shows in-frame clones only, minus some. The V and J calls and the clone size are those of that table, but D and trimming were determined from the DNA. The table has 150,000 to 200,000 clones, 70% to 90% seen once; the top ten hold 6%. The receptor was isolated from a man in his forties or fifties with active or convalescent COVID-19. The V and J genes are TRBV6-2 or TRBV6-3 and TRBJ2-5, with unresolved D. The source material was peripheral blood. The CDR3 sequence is CASSPPYQETQYF. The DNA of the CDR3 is TGTGCCAGCAGTCCCCCTTACCAAGAGACCCAGTACTTC.